This passage covers 20 T cell receptor beta chains from one sample sequenced in a study of T-cell reconstitution after alpha-beta-depleted transplantation in children. This sample's TCRbeta library carried unique molecular identifier barcodes. TCRdb reanalysed the PCR reads using MiXCR and keeps one entry per CDR3 protein. This sample has 85,000 to 120,000 distinct CDR3 sequences, with under 9% found just once. The sequenced sample was PBMCs, obtained before TCRalphabeta/CD19-depleted stem cell transplant. Receptors were obtained from a boy aged 2 to 10 with acute lymphoblastic leukemia, due to receive a stem cell transplant.

This clonotype has a count of ten or more. Here the CDR3 DNA reads TGTGCCAGCAGTTTAGCGAACCGTCGGGACATTCAGTACTTC. It codes for CASSLANRRDIQYF. The chain is built from TRBV12-3 or TRBV12-4 and TRBJ2-4; D call uncertain. The CDR3 covers 14 residues. V lost 0 bases to trimming and J lost 8 bases, with 11 bases between them.

The sample holds many counts of this clonotype. The genes are TRBV6-2 or TRBV6-3 and TRBJ2-3; 7 nucleotides agree with TRBD1. V was clipped by 5 bases and J by 0 bases; unmatched bases: 5. This CDR3 region has 15 residues. Germline CDR1 MNHEY, CDR2 SVGEGT. The CDR3 DNA follows: TGTGCCAGCAGTAAACAGGGGTTTAGCACAGATACGCAGTATTTT. Protein product: CASSKQGFSTDTQYF.

This clonotype was observed many times. V usage is TRBV7-8 and J usage is TRBJ1-5, with D maybe TRBD1 (5 bases). The CDR3 spans 16 residues. Germline assignment: CDR1 SGHVS and CDR2 FQNEAQ. The V gene lost 0 bases and the J gene lost 1 base, with 10 bases spanning the gap. The CDR3 nucleotides are TGTGCCAGCAGCTTAGCTGGGGGAGCGAGCAATCAGCCCCAGCATTTT. Amino acids: CASSLAGGASNQPQHF.

This clonotype was observed a handful of times. The V call is TRBV29-1, the J call TRBJ2-3; 15 bases are a match to TRBD2. Germline CDR1 SQVTM, CDR2 ANQGSEA. This CDR3 region has 17 residues. With V trimmed by 6 bases and J by 5 bases, 12 bases remained unmatched. The CDR3: CSVKGTSGGLKVDTQYF. The DNA of the CDR3 is TGCAGCGTGAAGGGGACTAGCGGGGGGCTCAAGGTAGATACGCAGTATTTT.

About this clonotype: Just one base apart from a much larger clone, this may be a read error. DNA for the CDR3: TGCAGTGCTGGGTTAGCGGGGCGGCCCTACGAGCAGTACTTC. This gives the protein CSAGLAGRPYEQYF. This chain joins TRBV20-1 and TRBJ2-7; the match to TRBD2 covers 8 bases. The V and J ends lost 5 bases and 2 bases, in that order; junction bases with no gene match: 8. The CDR3 has 14 amino acids. The germline V gene encodes CDR1 DFQATT and CDR2 SNEGSKA (reference sequence).

This clonotype was detected ten times or more. The chain combines TRBV7-2 with TRBJ2-2; TRBD2 is a possible D gene (6 bases). Germline V gene data show CDR1 as SGHTA and CDR2 as FQGNSA. The CDR3 is 16 amino acids. The V and J ends lost 8 bases and 4 bases respectively, with 20 bases between them. The CDR3 sequence: CASRLRASVGTGELFF. DNA of the CDR3: TGTGCCAGCCGACTCCGGGCTAGCGTGGGCACCGGGGAGCTGTTTTTT. Drawing the rest from reference TRBV7-2 and TRBJ2-2, the complete variable domain is GAGVSQSPSNKVTEKGKDVELRCDPISGHTALYWYRQSLGQGLEFLIYFQGNSAPDKSGLPSDRFSAERTGGSVSTLTIQRTQQEDSAVYLCASRLRASVGTGELFFGEGSRLTVL.

The sample holds many counts of this clonotype. The gene calls are TRBV7-3 and TRBJ2-7, with 8 positions matching TRBD1. The CDR3 contains 14 residues. Germline V gene sequence: CDR1 SGHTA, CDR2 FQGTGA. V was clipped by 5 bases and J by 2 bases; unmatched bases: 5. The CDR3, as DNA: TGTGCCAGCAGCGTCTCAGGGGGCGCCTACGAGCAGTACTTC. Amino acid sequence: CASSVSGGAYEQYF.

This clonotype was found a few times. The chain recombines TRBV9 with TRBJ1-4; D is uncertain. The germline CDR1 and CDR2 sequences are SGDLS and YYNGEE. This CDR3 has 16 residues. Trimming left V 0 bases short and J 3 bases short, with 12 bases between. The CDR3 DNA sequence: TGTGCCAGCAGCGTAGAAAAGGATTGGTCTAATGAAAAACTGTTTTTT. Its protein is CASSVEKDWSNEKLFF.

This clonotype was detected ten times or more. J is TRBJ2-3 and V is TRBV12-3 or TRBV12-4, with D possibly called TRBD1 or TRBD2 (5 bases each). V shed 0 bases and J shed 9 bases, with 13 bases lying between them. The CDR3 is 14 amino acids. The CDR3 nucleotides are TGTGCCAGCAGTTTAGCCCGGGCTGGGGACACGCAGTATTTT. It codes for CASSLARAGDTQYF.

V gene TRBV10-3 combines with J gene TRBJ1-1; D is unresolved. Per germline, CDR1 ENHRY and CDR2 SYGVKD. V lost 4 bases to trimming and J lost 0 bases, with 9 bases between them. The CDR3 is 14 amino acids. This chain's CDR3 is CAISGGLMNTEAFF. The DNA of the CDR3 is TGTGCCATCAGTGGTGGACTCATGAACACTGAAGCTTTCTTT.

This clonotype was observed at least ten times. The chain joins TRBV20-1 to TRBJ2-5, with TRBD2 matching 10 bases. This CDR3 spans 14 amino acids. Germline V gene sequence: CDR1 DFQATT, CDR2 SNEGSKA (reference sequence). The J segment lost 6 bases and the V segment lost 1 base, leaving 5 bases of the junction unmatched. In nucleotides, the CDR3 is TGCAGTGCTAGAGCTACTAGCGGGGTTCAGACCCAGTACTTC. Its translation: CSARATSGVQTQYF.

This clonotype was counted between two and nine times. The CDR3 region has the DNA TGTGCCAGCAGCCCCTCGGCGGGTCCTAGTGAAAAACTGTTTTTT. Encoded protein: CASSPSAGPSEKLFF. V gene TRBV7-2 combines with J gene TRBJ1-4; unclear D gene. Germline CDR1 reads SGHTA; CDR2 reads FQGNSA. V lost 5 bases and J lost 7, with 17 bases in between. The length of the CDR3 is 15 residues. Combining the CDR3 with reference TRBV7-2 and TRBJ1-4 gives the whole variable domain GAGVSQSPSNKVTEKGKDVELRCDPISGHTALYWYRQSLGQGLEFLIYFQGNSAPDKSGLPSDRFSAERTGGSVSTLTIQRTQQEDSAVYLCASSPSAGPSEKLFFGSGTQLSVL.

This clonotype was detected a few times. The V gene is TRBV2, the J gene TRBJ2-2; D ambiguous. The CDR3 length is 14 residues. The V end lost 6 bases, the J end lost 6 bases, and 14 bases lay between the germline ends. The germline CDR1 and CDR2 sequences are SNHLY and FYNNEI. CDR3 sequence: CASRPTESPGELFF. CDR3 coding DNA: TGTGCCAGCAGGCCGACGGAATCCCCCGGGGAGCTGTTTTTT.

This clonotype was counted ten times or more. V is TRBV7-2 and J is TRBJ1-5, with 7 bases lining up with TRBD1. Trimming took 1 base from V and 6 from J; bases not matched to a gene: 6. From germline, CDR1 is SGHTA and CDR2 FQGNSA. This CDR3 is 15 amino acids long. CDR3 DNA: TGTGCCAGCAGCTTAGAAGACAGGGCGATTCAGCCCCAGCATTTT. Translating it yields CASSLEDRAIQPQHF.

In this sample, this clonotype turned up a few times. V is TRBV6-2 or TRBV6-3 and J is TRBJ2-7; possible D gene TRBD1, 7 bases. Germline-derived CDR1 and CDR2 are MNHEY and SVGEGT. The CDR3 length is 14 residues. Trimming left V 6 bases short and J 2 bases short, with 14 bases between. CDR3 protein: CASRNQGGPYEQYF. The DNA for the CDR3 is TGTGCCAGCAGAAACCAGGGGGGCCCCTACGAGCAGTACTTC.

The V gene is TRBV10-3, the J gene TRBJ2-7; 7 nucleotides align to TRBD1. The germline CDR1 and CDR2 sequences are ENHRY and SYGVKD. The CDR3 runs to 14 residues. The J segment lost 4 bases and the V segment lost 4 bases, leaving 7 bases of the junction unmatched. The CDR3 spells CAISVTGARYEQYF. CDR3 nucleotides: TGTGCCATCAGTGTTACAGGGGCACGGTACGAGCAGTACTTC.

This clonotype was counted only a few times. This rearrangement joins TRBV27 to TRBJ2-7; tentative D call: TRBD2 (5 bases). V was cut by 8 bases and J by 5 bases, with 13 bases left in between. Germline CDR1 reads MNHEY; CDR2 reads SMNVEV (reference sequence). There are 12 residues in the CDR3. The CDR3 nucleotides are TGTGCCAGCCGGGGATCACCCCACGAGCAGTACTTC. It translates to CASRGSPHEQYF.

This clonotype was recorded a few times. The V and J genes are TRBV20-1 and TRBJ1-1; TRBD1 agrees at 7 bases. The CDR3 is 14 residues long. V was clipped by 8 bases and J by 3 bases; unmatched bases: 12. Germline CDR1 DFQATT, CDR2 SNEGSKA (reference sequence). CDR3 bases: TGCAGTTACAAACGGCAGGGGGTAGACACTGAAGCTTTCTTT. Amino acids: CSYKRQGVDTEAFF.

The gene calls are TRBV20-1 and TRBJ2-5; 8 bases fit TRBD1. This CDR3 comprises 15 residues. The V segment lost 4 bases and the J segment 5 bases; nucleotides outside the gene matches: 12. Per the germline V gene, CDR1 is DFQATT and CDR2 is SNEGSKA (reference sequence). As DNA, the CDR3 is TGCAGTGCTACCCACCCGCAGGGGGCAGGGGAGACCCAGTACTTC. Encoded protein: CSATHPQGAGETQYF.

The chain is built from TRBV4-2 and TRBJ2-3, with D possibly matching TRBD1 (7 bases). CDR3 length: 15 residues. Germline lookup yields CDR1 LGHNA and CDR2 YNFKEQ. Trimming left V 1 base short and J 1 base short, with 9 bases between. CDR3 loop: CASSQGGTGTDTQYF. Written as DNA, the CDR3 is TGTGCCAGCAGCCAAGGCGGGACAGGCACAGATACGCAGTATTTT.